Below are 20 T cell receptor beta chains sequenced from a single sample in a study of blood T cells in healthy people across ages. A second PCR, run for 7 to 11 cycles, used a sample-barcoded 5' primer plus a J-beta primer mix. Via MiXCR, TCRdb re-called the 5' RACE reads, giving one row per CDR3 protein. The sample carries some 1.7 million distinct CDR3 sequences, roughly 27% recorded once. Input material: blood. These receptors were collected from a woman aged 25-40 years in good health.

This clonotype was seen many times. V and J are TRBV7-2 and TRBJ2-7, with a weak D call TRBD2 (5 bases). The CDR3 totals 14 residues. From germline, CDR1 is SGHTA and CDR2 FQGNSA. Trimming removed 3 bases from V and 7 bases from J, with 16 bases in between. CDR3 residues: CASSFGDYLGEQYF. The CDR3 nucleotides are TGTGCCAGCAGCTTTGGAGACTATCTTGGGGAGCAGTACTTC.

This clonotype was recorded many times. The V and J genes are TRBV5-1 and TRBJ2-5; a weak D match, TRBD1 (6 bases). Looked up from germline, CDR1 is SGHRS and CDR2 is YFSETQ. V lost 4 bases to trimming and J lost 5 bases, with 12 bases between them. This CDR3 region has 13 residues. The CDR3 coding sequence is TGCGCCAGCAGCCTAACAGGGTTGGAGACCCAGTACTTC. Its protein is CASSLTGLETQYF. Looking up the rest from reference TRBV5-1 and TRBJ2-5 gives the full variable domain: KAGVTQTPRYLIKTRGQQVTLSCSPISGHRSVSWYQQTPGQGLQFLFEYFSETQRNKGNFPGRFSGRQFSNSRSEMNVSTLELGDSALYLCASSLTGLETQYFGPGTRLLVL.

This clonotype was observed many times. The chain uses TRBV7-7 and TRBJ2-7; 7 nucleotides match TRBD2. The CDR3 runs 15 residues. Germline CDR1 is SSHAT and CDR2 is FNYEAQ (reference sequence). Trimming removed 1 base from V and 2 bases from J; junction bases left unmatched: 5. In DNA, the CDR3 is TGTGCCAGCAGCTTAGAGGCGGGGGAAACCTACGAGCAGTACTTC. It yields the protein CASSLEAGETYEQYF.

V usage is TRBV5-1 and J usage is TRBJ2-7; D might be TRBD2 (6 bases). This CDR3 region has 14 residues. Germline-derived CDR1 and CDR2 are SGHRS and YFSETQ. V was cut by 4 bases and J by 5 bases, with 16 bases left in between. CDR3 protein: CASSPRGGSDEQYF. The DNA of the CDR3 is TGCGCCAGCAGCCCCCGTGGGGGGTCGGACGAGCAGTACTTC.

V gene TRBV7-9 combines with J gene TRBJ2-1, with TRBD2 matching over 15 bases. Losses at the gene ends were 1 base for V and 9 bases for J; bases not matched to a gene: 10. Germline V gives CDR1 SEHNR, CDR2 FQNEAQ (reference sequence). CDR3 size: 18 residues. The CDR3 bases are TGTGCCAGCAGCTTAGACGGGACTAGCGGGGGGCCCGGTGGTGAGCAGTTCTTC. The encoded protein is CASSLDGTSGGPGGEQFF.

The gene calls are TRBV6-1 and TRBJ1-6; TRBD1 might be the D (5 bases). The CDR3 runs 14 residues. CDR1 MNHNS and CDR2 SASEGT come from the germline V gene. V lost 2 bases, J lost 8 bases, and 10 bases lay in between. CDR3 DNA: TGTGCCAGCAGTGAACCGGGGCTGTATTCACCCCTCCACTTT. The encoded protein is CASSEPGLYSPLHF.

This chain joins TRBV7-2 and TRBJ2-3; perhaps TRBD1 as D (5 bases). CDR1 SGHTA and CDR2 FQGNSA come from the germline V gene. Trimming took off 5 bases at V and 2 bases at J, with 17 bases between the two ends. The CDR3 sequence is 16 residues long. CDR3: CASSPLKGSYTDTQYF. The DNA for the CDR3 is TGTGCCAGCAGCCCGCTCAAGGGGTCGTACACAGATACGCAGTATTTT.

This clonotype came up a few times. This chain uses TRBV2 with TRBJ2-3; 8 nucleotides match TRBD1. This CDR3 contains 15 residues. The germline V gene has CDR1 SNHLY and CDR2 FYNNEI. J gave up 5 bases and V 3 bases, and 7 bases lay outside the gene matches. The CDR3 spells CASSDRTGTVDTQYF. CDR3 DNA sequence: TGTGCCAGCAGTGACAGGACAGGGACGGTAGATACGCAGTATTTT.

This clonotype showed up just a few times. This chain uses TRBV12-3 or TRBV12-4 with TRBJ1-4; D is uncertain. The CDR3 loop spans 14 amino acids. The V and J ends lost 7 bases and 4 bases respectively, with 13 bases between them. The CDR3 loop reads CASTVGDYNEKLFF. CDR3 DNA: TGTGCCAGCACCGTCGGAGATTATAATGAAAAACTGTTTTTT.

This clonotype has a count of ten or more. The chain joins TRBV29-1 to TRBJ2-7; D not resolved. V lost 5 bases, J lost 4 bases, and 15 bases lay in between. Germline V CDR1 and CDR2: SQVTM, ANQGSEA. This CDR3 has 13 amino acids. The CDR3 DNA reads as TGCAGCGTTTCCGATGTAGTCCCTTACGAGCAGTACTTC. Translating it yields CSVSDVVPYEQYF.

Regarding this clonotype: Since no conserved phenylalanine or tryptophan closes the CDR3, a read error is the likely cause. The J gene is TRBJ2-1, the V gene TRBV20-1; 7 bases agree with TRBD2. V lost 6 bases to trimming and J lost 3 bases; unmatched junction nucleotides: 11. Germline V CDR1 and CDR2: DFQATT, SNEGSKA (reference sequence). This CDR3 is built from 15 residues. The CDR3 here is CSAVRASGDYNEQFC. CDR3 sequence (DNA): TGCAGTGCGGTAAGGGCTAGCGGCGACTACAATGAGCAGTTCTGC.

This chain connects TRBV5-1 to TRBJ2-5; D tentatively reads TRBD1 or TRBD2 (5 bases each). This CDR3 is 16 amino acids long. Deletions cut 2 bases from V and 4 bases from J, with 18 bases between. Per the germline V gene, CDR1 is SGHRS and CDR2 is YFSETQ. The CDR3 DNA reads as TGCGCCAGCAGCTTTTTCCCCCGGGGCAAGAGAGAGACCCAGTACTTC. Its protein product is CASSFFPRGKRETQYF. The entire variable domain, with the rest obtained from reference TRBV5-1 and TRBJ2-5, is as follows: KAGVTQTPRYLIKTRGQQVTLSCSPISGHRSVSWYQQTPGQGLQFLFEYFSETQRNKGNFPGRFSGRQFSNSRSEMNVSTLELGDSALYLCASSFFPRGKRETQYFGPGTRLLVL.

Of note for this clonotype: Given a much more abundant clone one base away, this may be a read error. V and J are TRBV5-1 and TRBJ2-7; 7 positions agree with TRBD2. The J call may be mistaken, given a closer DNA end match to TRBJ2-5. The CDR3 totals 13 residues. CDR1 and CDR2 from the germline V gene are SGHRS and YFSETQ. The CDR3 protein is CASRAGNQGTQYF. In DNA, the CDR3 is TGCGCCAGCAGAGCGGGGAACCAAGGGACCCAGTACTTC.

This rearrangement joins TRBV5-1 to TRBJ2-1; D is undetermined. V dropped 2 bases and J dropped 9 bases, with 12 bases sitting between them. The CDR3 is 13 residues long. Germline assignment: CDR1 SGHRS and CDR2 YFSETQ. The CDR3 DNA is TGCGCCAGCAGCTTCTCCTACGCCGGTGAGCAGTTCTTC. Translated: CASSFSYAGEQFF.

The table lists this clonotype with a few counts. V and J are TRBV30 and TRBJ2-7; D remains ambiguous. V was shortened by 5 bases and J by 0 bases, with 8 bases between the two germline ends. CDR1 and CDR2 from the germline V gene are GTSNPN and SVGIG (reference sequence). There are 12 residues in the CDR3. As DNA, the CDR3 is TGTGCCTGGTCCCCTCTCTCCTACGAGCAGTACTTC. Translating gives CAWSPLSYEQYF.

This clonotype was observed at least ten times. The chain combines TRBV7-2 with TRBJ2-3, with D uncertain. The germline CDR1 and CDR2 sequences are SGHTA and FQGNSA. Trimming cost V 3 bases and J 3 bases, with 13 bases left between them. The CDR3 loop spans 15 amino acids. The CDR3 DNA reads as TGTGCCAGCAGCTTGGTAGGGTCAGTAACAGATACGCAGTATTTT. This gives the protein CASSLVGSVTDTQYF.

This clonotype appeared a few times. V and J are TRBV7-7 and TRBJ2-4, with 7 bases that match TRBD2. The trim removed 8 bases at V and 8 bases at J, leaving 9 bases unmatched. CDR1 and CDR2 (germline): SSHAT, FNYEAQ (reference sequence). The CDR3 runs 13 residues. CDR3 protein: CASSLGEGDIQYF. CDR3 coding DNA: TGTGCCAGCTCCTTAGGGGAGGGAGACATTCAGTACTTC.

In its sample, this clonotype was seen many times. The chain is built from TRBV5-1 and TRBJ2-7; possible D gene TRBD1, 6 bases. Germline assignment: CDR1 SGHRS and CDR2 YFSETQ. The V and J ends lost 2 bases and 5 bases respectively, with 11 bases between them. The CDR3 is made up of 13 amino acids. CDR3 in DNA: TGCGCCAGCAGCTTCAGGGGCGAGAACGAGCAGTACTTC. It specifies CASSFRGENEQYF.

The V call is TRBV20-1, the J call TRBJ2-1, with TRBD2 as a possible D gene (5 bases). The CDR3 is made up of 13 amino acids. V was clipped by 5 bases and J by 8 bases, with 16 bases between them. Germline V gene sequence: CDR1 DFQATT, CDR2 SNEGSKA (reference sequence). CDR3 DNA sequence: TGCAGTGCTCGGGGTAGACGGGTCGATGAGCAGTTCTTC. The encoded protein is CSARGRRVDEQFF.

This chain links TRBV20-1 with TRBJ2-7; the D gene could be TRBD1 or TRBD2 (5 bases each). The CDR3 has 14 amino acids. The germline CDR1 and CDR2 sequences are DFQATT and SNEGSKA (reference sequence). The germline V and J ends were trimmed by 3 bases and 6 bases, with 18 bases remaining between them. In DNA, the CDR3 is TGCAGTGCTAGGGGGGTCCCCGGGGTCTTCGAGCAGTACTTC. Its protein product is CSARGVPGVFEQYF.